Below, 28 T cell receptor beta chains from the same sample are listed, as sequenced in a study of T cells expressing NK-cell markers. TCRdb reworked the 5' RACE reads into one entry per CDR3 protein, no DNA. The repertoire table contains around 470,000 distinct CDR3 sequences. Sequenced: blood T cells: a sorted CD56 or NKG2C T cell subset, CD4+ or CD8+ T cells, or bulk PBMC T cells (not recorded which). The receptors stem from a woman aged 45 to 65 in good health.

The J gene is TRBJ2-1, the V gene TRBV7-3; TCRdb proposes TRBD1, but this gene call is untestable without DNA. Germline CDR1 and CDR2: SGHTA and FQGTGA. This CDR3 has 12 amino acids. The CDR3: CASSLMGDEQFF.

The V and J genes are TRBV29-1 and TRBJ2-3; there is no DNA to check the TCRdb D call of TRBD1. CDR1 is SQVTM and CDR2 is ANQGSEA in the germline V gene. The CDR3 has 15 residues. This CDR3 is CSVSHLTGLSDTQYF.

The rearrangement joins TRBV10-3 to TRBJ2-2; TCRdb's D call of TRBD2 is untestable without DNA. CDR1 and CDR2 (germline): ENHRY, SYGVKD. The CDR3 extends over 17 amino acids. This chain's CDR3 is CAISGTSGRINTGELFF.

J is TRBJ2-4 and V is TRBV3-1; TCRdb selects TRBD2, and the lack of DNA leaves this call unchecked. This CDR3 is built from 15 residues. Per germline, CDR1 LGHDT and CDR2 YNNKEL (reference sequence). The CDR3 reads CASSQTRLAKNIQYF.

The genes are TRBV15 and TRBJ2-1; TCRdb's assignment of TRBD2 cannot be checked, as there is no DNA. Germline assignment: CDR1 LNHNV and CDR2 YYDKDF (reference sequence). The length of the CDR3 is 14 residues. The chain's CDR3 is CATSRGRGRAEQFF.

CDR3 sequence: CASSLRLLAGVAPNQETQYF. V is TRBV7-8 and J is TRBJ2-5; checking the TCRdb D call of TRBD2 is not possible without DNA. The CDR3 runs to 20 residues. CDR1 SGHVS and CDR2 FQNEAQ come from the germline V gene.

The rearrangement links TRBV28 to TRBJ2-1; the D gene TCRdb calls, TRBD1, cannot be checked with no DNA. The CDR3 length is 15 residues. From germline, CDR1 is MDHEN and CDR2 SYDVKM. The CDR3 here is CASSPRDRGRNEQFF. The full variable domain, with the rest looked up from reference TRBV28 and TRBJ2-1, is DVKVTQSSRYLVKRTGEKVFLECVQDMDHENMFWYRQDPGLGLRLIYFSYDVKMKEKGDIPEGYSVSREKKERFSLILESASTNQTSMYLCASSPRDRGRNEQFFGPGTRLTVL.

The genes are TRBV7-9 and TRBJ2-6; with no DNA, the TCRdb D assignment of TRBD2 cannot be verified. CDR3 length equals 17 residues. In germline, CDR1 is SEHNR, CDR2 FQNEAQ (reference sequence). CDR3 sequence reads: CASSFDEGISGANVLTF.

The chain uses TRBV5-5 and TRBJ2-3; the TCRdb D gene call, TRBD2, has no DNA to confirm it. Per the germline V gene, CDR1 is SGHKS and CDR2 is YYEKEE (reference sequence). This CDR3 has 15 residues. This CDR3 reads CASSGPLAAADTQYF.

The chain is built from TRBV27 and TRBJ2-1. The CDR3 covers 15 residues. The V gene's germline CDR1 is MNHEY and CDR2 SMNVEV (reference sequence). CDR3 protein: CASSRDVRVGNEQFF.

The V call is TRBV11-2, the J call TRBJ1-1. This CDR3 is built from 15 residues. Germline loops: CDR1 SGHAT, CDR2 FQNNGV. CDR3 sequence: CASSDLVSGRPEAFF.

This chain links TRBV10-1 with TRBJ2-1. The CDR3 runs to 13 residues. Germline V gene sequence: CDR1 WNHNN, CDR2 SYGVQD (reference sequence). The CDR3 protein is CASCRNMDNEQFF.

This chain links TRBV5-1 with TRBJ2-7. This CDR3 is built from 16 residues. Germline CDR1 is SGHRS and CDR2 is YFSETQ. The CDR3 sequence: CASSLGPRISSYEQYF.

The chain couples TRBV2 to TRBJ2-5; the TRBD2 assignment by TCRdb is unverifiable without DNA. This CDR3 has 13 residues. From germline, CDR1 is SNHLY and CDR2 FYNNEI. The chain's CDR3 is CASRETSAETQYF.

J is TRBJ2-2 and V is TRBV12-3 or TRBV12-4; absent DNA, TCRdb's TRBD2 call cannot be checked. This CDR3 comprises 15 residues. CDR3: CASSPGLAGRRELFF.

V usage is TRBV20-1 and J usage is TRBJ2-5; TCRdb calls TRBD2, which cannot be checked without DNA. CDR1 DFQATT and CDR2 SNEGSKA come from the germline V gene (reference sequence). The CDR3 contains 14 residues. CDR3 sequence reads: CSAIEGGGQETQYF.

The chain carries TRBV11-2 and TRBJ1-2. CDR3 length equals 13 residues. CDR1 is SGHAT, CDR2 FQNNGV, per germline. The CDR3 sequence: CASSLGVNYGYTF.

V usage is TRBV4-1 and J usage is TRBJ2-1; TCRdb reports TRBD1, a call that lacks DNA to check it against. CDR1 MGHRA and CDR2 YSYEKL come from the germline V gene. The CDR3 consists of 18 residues. The CDR3 reads CASSQDPQGPLQYHEQFF.

The gene calls are TRBV2 and TRBJ2-1; TCRdb selects TRBD1, and the lack of DNA leaves this call unchecked. CDR3 length equals 17 residues. Germline-derived CDR1 and CDR2 are SNHLY and FYNNEI. CDR3: CASSESGTQRTHWEQFF.

This sequence joins TRBV20-1 and TRBJ2-1; TCRdb names TRBD2, which stays unverified in the absence of DNA. In germline, CDR1 is DFQATT, CDR2 SNEGSKA (reference sequence). The CDR3 loop spans 12 amino acids. The CDR3 here is CSGSGLYNEQFF.

The chain is built from TRBV15 and TRBJ2-3; absent DNA, TCRdb's TRBD1 call cannot be checked. The CDR3 runs 17 residues. Germline CDR1 and CDR2: LNHNV and YYDKDF (reference sequence). This CDR3 is CATSKGGAGADTDTQYF.

The chain has TRBV12-3 or TRBV12-4 and TRBJ2-3; TCRdb proposes TRBD1, but this gene call is untestable without DNA. The CDR3 has 15 residues. Here the CDR3 reads CASSLRQGGTDTQYF.

The chain employs TRBV12-3 or TRBV12-4 and TRBJ2-6; the TCRdb call, TRBD1, lacks DNA for checking. The length of the CDR3 is 17 residues. CDR3: CASRAPSASSGANVLTF.

The chain uses TRBV2 and TRBJ1-2; checking the TCRdb D call of TRBD1 is not possible without DNA. The CDR3 runs to 16 residues. The germline gives CDR1 SNHLY, CDR2 FYNNEI. The CDR3 region is CASKVVVIGAKDGYTF.

The chain carries TRBV5-4 and TRBJ2-6; TCRdb picks TRBD1, but there is no DNA to check that call. This CDR3 is built from 17 residues. Germline V CDR1 and CDR2: SGHNT, YYREEE (reference sequence). The CDR3 loop is CASSLRDSHSGANVLTF.

The chain's CDR3 is CASSPVGWEKLFF. The V gene is TRBV27, the J gene TRBJ1-4. The germline CDR1 and CDR2 sequences are MNHEY and SMNVEV (reference sequence). The CDR3 totals 13 residues.

The V call is TRBV11-2, the J call TRBJ2-3; TCRdb indicates TRBD2, and absent DNA this call remains unverified. This CDR3 is built from 15 residues. CDR1 and CDR2 (germline): SGHAT, FQNNGV. The CDR3 region is CASSLTTPGLDTQYF.

The V gene is TRBV5-5, the J gene TRBJ1-1; there is no DNA to check the TCRdb D call of TRBD1. The germline V gene encodes CDR1 SGHKS and CDR2 YYEKEE (reference sequence). The CDR3 sequence is 15 residues long. CDR3 amino acids: CASSGAARLGGWAFF.